Presented here are 18 T cell receptor beta chains from one specimen sequenced in a study of graft-versus-host responses after intestinal transplantation. Here immunoSEQ multiplex PCR was the method, and the copy in TCRdb shows in-frame clones only, minus some. Of 13,000 or so clones in the sample, roughly 84% were seen once. Here the sequenced sample was PBMCs, taken 306 days after intestinal transplant. The receptors derive from a human patient who received an intestinal transplant, so some T cells may come from the graft donor.

This clone showed up just once. This chain links TRBV28 with TRBJ2-7; D might be TRBD1 (5 bases). Germline V gene lookup returns CDR1 MDHEN and CDR2 SYDVKM. Trimming removed 11 bases from V and 2 bases from J, with 10 bases in between. This CDR3 contains 11 residues. CDR3 in DNA: TGTGCCGCTCGACAGACCTACGAGCAGTACTTC. This translates into CAARQTYEQYF.

The chain carries TRBV28 and TRBJ1-1; no reliable D call. The CDR3 is 16 amino acids. The V and J ends lost 4 bases and 5 bases respectively, with 20 bases between them. The germline V gene encodes CDR1 MDHEN and CDR2 SYDVKM. The DNA for the CDR3 is TGTGCCAGCAGTTGGGGAATAGGACGCCCGGGGACTGAAGCTTTCTTT. Its translation: CASSWGIGRPGTEAFF. Filled out from reference TRBV28 and TRBJ1-1, the complete variable domain reads DVKVTQSSRYLVKRTGEKVFLECVQDMDHENMFWYRQDPGLGLRLIYFSYDVKMKEKGDIPEGYSVSREKKERFSLILESASTNQTSMYLCASSWGIGRPGTEAFFGQGTRLTVV.

This clone was counted between two and nine times. V gene TRBV28 combines with J gene TRBJ2-7; the match to TRBD1 covers 8 bases. CDR1 is MDHEN and CDR2 is SYDVKM in the germline V gene. Losses at the gene ends were 6 bases for V and 0 bases for J; bases not matched to a gene: 16. This CDR3 is built from 18 residues. The CDR3 here is CASSSPGTGPFSSYEQYF. CDR3 in DNA: TGTGCCAGCAGCAGTCCCGGGACAGGACCTTTCTCCTCCTACGAGCAGTACTTC.

A few counts support this clone. The CDR3 coding sequence is TGTGCCAGCAGTGATTTACAGGGCTACGAGCAGTACTTC. Its protein product is CASSDLQGYEQYF. This rearrangement joins TRBV2 to TRBJ2-7, with a tentative D call TRBD1 (6 bases). CDR3 length: 13 amino acids. Per germline, CDR1 SNHLY and CDR2 FYNNEI. The V end lost 3 bases, the J end lost 3 bases, and 9 bases lay between the germline ends.

This rearrangement joins TRBV11-2 to TRBJ2-5; D call uncertain. The CDR3 runs 13 residues. V was clipped by 5 bases and J by 1 base, with 8 bases between them. Germline V gene lookup returns CDR1 SGHAT and CDR2 FQNNGV. The CDR3 spells CASSPWTQETQYF. The CDR3 bases are TGTGCCAGCAGCCCCTGGACCCAAGAGACCCAGTACTTC.

The genes are TRBV7-3 and TRBJ1-2, with D unclear. Trimming removed 0 bases at V and 6 bases at J, with 11 bases between. Germline-derived CDR1 and CDR2 are SGHTA and FQGTGA. The CDR3 has 14 residues. The CDR3 nucleotides are TGTGCCAGCAGCTTAACCGGGAAAGGAAATGGCTACACCTTC. It translates to CASSLTGKGNGYTF.

The genes are TRBV19 and TRBJ2-7; no reliable D call. This CDR3 is 14 amino acids long. Trimming took off 5 bases at V and 3 bases at J, with 14 bases between the two ends. Germline V gene data show CDR1 as LNHDA and CDR2 as SQIVND (reference sequence). The CDR3 reads CASSSLGARYEQYF. The CDR3 bases are TGTGCCAGTAGTTCTTTGGGCGCGCGCTACGAGCAGTACTTC.

This chain links TRBV7-6 with TRBJ2-7; 8 bases match TRBD2. J was trimmed by 7 bases and V by 1 base; bases with no gene match: 9. This CDR3 is 15 amino acids long. Germline-derived CDR1 and CDR2 are SGHVS and FNYEAQ. CDR3 DNA sequence: TGTGCCAGCAGCTTAGAGGCGGGAGGCCCTGGGGAGCAGTACTTC. It specifies CASSLEAGGPGEQYF.

The genes are TRBV5-1 and TRBJ2-1; TRBD2 matches at 10 bases. Germline lookup yields CDR1 SGHRS and CDR2 YFSETQ. Trimming removed 0 bases from V and 5 bases from J; junction bases left unmatched: 2. The CDR3 totals 15 residues. CDR3 coding DNA: TGCGCCAGCAGCTTGGAACTAGCGGGAAACAATGAGCAGTTCTTC. It yields the protein CASSLELAGNNEQFF.

CDR3 nucleotide sequence: TGCGCCAGCAGTCAACGGAATACCACAGATACGCAGTATTTT. The encoded protein is CASSQRNTTDTQYF. This chain connects TRBV23-1 to TRBJ2-3; no clear D. TRBV23-1 belongs to the ORF category, with a function that is uncertain. This CDR3 has 14 residues. V lost 2 bases to trimming and J lost 2 bases, with 8 bases between them.

The chain couples TRBV5-4 to TRBJ2-7; 7 positions match TRBD1. J was trimmed by 0 bases and V by 4 bases; bases with no gene match: 7. The germline V gene has CDR1 SGHNT and CDR2 YYREEE (reference sequence). The CDR3 consists of 15 residues. This CDR3 reads CASSPRTGASYEQYF. DNA of the CDR3: TGTGCCAGCAGCCCACGGACAGGTGCCTCCTACGAGCAGTACTTC.

The rearrangement links TRBV6-1 to TRBJ2-1; a possible D gene is TRBD2 (6 bases). Trimming removed 1 base from V and 2 bases from J, with 6 bases in between. The CDR3 covers 14 residues. CDR1 and CDR2 (germline): MNHNS, SASEGT. The chain's CDR3 is CASSEGLAYNEQFF. CDR3 DNA sequence: TGTGCCAGCAGTGAAGGACTAGCCTACAATGAGCAGTTCTTC.

This clone has just one count. The genes are TRBV13 and TRBJ1-2; a weak D match, TRBD1 (6 bases). Trimming removed 5 bases from V and 4 bases from J, with 17 bases in between. CDR1 is PRHDT and CDR2 is FYEKMQ in the germline V gene (reference sequence). The length of the CDR3 is 15 residues. This chain's CDR3 is CASSRAGALIYGYTF. CDR3 DNA sequence: TGTGCCAGCAGCCGTGCGGGGGCCCTTATCTATGGCTACACCTTC.

The chain has TRBV28 and TRBJ2-2; possible D gene TRBD2, 5 bases. Germline values: CDR1 MDHEN, CDR2 SYDVKM. The CDR3 has 15 residues. Trimming cost V 5 bases and J 4 bases, with 14 bases left between them. CDR3 sequence reads: CASSIPTGITGELFF. In DNA, the CDR3 is TGTGCCAGCAGTATCCCGACCGGGATCACCGGGGAGCTGTTTTTT.

The chain carries TRBV23-1 and TRBJ2-3; 7 positions match TRBD2. TRBV23-1 is an open reading frame, and its role is uncertain. V was pared by 0 bases and J by 1 base, with 13 bases of the junction left unmatched. This CDR3 has 19 amino acids. The CDR3: CASSQSGDRGRGGTDTQYF. As DNA, the CDR3 is TGCGCCAGCAGTCAATCGGGGGATCGCGGGAGAGGGGGCACAGATACGCAGTATTTT.

V is TRBV29-1 and J is TRBJ2-7; TRBD2 aligns across 14 bases. V dropped 6 bases and J dropped 5; count of bases not matched to a gene: 6. Per the germline V gene, CDR1 is SQVTM and CDR2 is ANQGSEA. This CDR3 is 14 amino acids long. The CDR3 loop is CSVGTSGSVNEQYF. CDR3 bases: TGCAGCGTCGGGACTAGCGGGAGTGTTAACGAGCAGTACTTC.

V and J are TRBV19 and TRBJ2-7, with D perhaps TRBD2 (5 bases). The germline gives CDR1 LNHDA, CDR2 SQIVND (reference sequence). Trimming removed 1 base from V and 7 bases from J, with 17 bases in between. CDR3 length: 15 amino acids. CDR3 sequence: CASSIAASSEGEQYF. CDR3 DNA: TGTGCCAGTAGTATAGCGGCATCGTCCGAGGGAGAGCAGTACTTC.

The chain couples TRBV7-8 to TRBJ2-1, with 11 bases lining up with TRBD2. Germline CDR1 reads SGHVS; CDR2 reads FQNEAQ. V shed 2 bases, J shed 7 bases, and the junction held 10 bases outside the gene matches. The CDR3 contains 17 residues. CDR3 DNA sequence: TGTGCCAGCAGCTTAAACATACTAGCGGGAGTAGGAAATGAGCAGTTCTTC. Protein sequence: CASSLNILAGVGNEQFF.